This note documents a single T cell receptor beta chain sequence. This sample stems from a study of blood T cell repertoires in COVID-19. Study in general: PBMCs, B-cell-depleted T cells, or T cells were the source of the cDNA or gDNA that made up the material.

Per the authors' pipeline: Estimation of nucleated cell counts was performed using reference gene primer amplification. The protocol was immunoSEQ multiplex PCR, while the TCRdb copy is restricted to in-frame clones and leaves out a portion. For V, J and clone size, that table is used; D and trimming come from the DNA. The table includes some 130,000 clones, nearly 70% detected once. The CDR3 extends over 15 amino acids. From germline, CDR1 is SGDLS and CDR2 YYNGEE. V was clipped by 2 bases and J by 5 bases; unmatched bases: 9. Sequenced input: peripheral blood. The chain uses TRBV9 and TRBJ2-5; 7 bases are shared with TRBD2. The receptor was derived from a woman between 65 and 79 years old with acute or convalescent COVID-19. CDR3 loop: CASSVSGATGETQYF. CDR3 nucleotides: TGTGCCAGCAGCGTGAGCGGGGCAACGGGGGAGACCCAGTACTTC.